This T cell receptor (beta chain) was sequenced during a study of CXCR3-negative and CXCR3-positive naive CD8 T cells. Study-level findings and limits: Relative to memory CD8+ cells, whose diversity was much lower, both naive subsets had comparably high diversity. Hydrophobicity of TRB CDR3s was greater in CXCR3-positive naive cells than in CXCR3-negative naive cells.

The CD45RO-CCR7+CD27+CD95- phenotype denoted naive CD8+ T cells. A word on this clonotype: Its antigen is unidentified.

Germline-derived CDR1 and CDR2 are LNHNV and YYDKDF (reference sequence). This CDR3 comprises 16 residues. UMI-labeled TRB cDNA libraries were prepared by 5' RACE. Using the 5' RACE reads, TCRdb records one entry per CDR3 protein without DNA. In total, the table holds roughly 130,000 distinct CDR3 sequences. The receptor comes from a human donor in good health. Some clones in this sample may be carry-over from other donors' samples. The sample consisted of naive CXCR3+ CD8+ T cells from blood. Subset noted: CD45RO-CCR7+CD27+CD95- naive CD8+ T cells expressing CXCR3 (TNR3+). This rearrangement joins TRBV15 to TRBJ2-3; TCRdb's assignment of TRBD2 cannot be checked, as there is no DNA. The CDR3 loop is CATSRAGSGSSDTQYF.